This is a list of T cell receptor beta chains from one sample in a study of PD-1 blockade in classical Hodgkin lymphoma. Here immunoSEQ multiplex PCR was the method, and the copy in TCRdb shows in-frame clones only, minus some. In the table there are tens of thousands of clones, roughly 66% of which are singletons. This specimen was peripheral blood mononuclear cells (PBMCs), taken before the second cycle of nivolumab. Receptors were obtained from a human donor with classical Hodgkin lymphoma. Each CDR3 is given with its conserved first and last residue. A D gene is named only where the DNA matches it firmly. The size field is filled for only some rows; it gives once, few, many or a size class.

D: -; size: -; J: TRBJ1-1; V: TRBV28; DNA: TGTGCCAGCAGCATAATGGGGCCCGAAGCTTTCTTT; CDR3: CASSIMGPEAFF
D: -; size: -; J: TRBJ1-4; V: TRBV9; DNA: TGTGCCAGCAGCGTAGGTTCGGGGCCAAGGGAAAAACTGTTTTTT; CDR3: CASSVGSGPREKLFF
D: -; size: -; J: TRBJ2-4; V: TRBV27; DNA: TGTGCCAGCAGACTCTACGTAGGGGGAGGATACATTCAGTACTTC; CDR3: CASRLYVGGGYIQYF
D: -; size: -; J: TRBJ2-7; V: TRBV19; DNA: TGTGCCAGTAGTACAGGCTCCTACGAGCAGTACTTC; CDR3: CASSTGSYEQYF
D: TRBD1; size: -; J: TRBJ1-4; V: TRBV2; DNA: TGTGCCAGCAGTGAGAGGACAGGAACGAACGAAAAACTGTTTTTT; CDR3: CASSERTGTNEKLFF
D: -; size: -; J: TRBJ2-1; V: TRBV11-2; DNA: TGTGCCAGCAGCAGTCCGGGCTCCTACAATGAGCAGTTCTTC; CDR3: CASSSPGSYNEQFF
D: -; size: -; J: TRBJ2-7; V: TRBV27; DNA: TGTGCCAGCAGCCCAGGGGCGATGATCTCCTACGAGCAGTACTTC; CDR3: CASSPGAMISYEQYF
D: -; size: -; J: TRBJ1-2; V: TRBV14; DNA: TGTGCCAGCAGCCAAGAAGAGAGAGGGGGCTACACCTTC; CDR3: CASSQEERGGYTF
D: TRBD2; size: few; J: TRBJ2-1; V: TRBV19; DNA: TGTGCCAGTAGTGCCAGGGGACTAGCGGGAGGGCAGTACAATGAGCAGTTCTTC; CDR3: CASSARGLAGGQYNEQFF
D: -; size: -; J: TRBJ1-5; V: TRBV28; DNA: TGTGCCAGCAGATCCTATAGCAATCAGCCCCAGCATTTT; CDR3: CASRSYSNQPQHF
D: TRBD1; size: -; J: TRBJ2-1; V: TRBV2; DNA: TGTGCCAGCAGCGAAGACAGGGCGAGGTACAATGAGCAGTTCTTC; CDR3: CASSEDRARYNEQFF
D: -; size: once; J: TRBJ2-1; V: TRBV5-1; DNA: TGCGCCAGCAGCTTGGTGGGGCAGGGGAACAATGAGCAGTTCTTC; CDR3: CASSLVGQGNNEQFF
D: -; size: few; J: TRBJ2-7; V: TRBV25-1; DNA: TGTGCCAGCAGTCCCCCTGCTTGGCCCTACGAGCAGTACTTC; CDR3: CASSPPAWPYEQYF
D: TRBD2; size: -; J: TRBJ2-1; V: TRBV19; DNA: TGTGCCACCCATAGCGGGAGGAAACGTTACAATGAGCAGTTCTTC; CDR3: CATHSGRKRYNEQFF
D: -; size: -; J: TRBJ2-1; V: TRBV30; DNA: TGTGCCTGGAGTCTAGGGACCTACAATGAGCAGTTCTTC; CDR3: CAWSLGTYNEQFF
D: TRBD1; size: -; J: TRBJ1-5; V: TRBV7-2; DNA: TGTGCCAGCAGCTTAAGACAGGGTAGTCAGCCCCAGCATTTT; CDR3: CASSLRQGSQPQHF
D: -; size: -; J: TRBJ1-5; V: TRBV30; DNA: TGTGCCTGGACTCGGGGGATGGGCAATCAGCCCCAGCATTTT; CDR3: CAWTRGMGNQPQHF
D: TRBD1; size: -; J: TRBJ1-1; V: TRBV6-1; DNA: TGTGCCAGCAGATTGGGACAGGGGGGGACTGAAGCTTTCTTT; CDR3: CASRLGQGGTEAFF